These 22 T cell receptor beta chains came from one sample sequenced in a study of technical replicates of blood from several donors. TCRdb's table, derived via immunoSEQ multiplex PCR, lists solely in-frame clones and lacks some. The table has tens of thousands of clones, about 89% seen once. Specimen: T cells isolated from PBMCs. Receptor source: a human donor in good health.

This rearrangement joins TRBV9 to TRBJ2-1, with D maybe TRBD2 (6 bases). There are 16 residues in the CDR3. Trimming took 4 bases from V and 3 from J, leaving 17 bases between them. The germline gives CDR1 SGDLS, CDR2 YYNGEE. This CDR3 is CASSPRSGENYNEQFF. CDR3 nucleotides: TGTGCCAGCAGCCCCCGGTCGGGGGAGAACTACAATGAGCAGTTCTTC.

The chain combines TRBV27 with TRBJ1-4; D perhaps matches TRBD1 (6 bases). This CDR3 has 14 residues. Per the germline V gene, CDR1 is MNHEY and CDR2 is SMNVEV (reference sequence). V lost 1 base, J lost 8 bases, and 11 bases lay in between. Here the CDR3 DNA reads TGTGCCAGCAGTTTATACCCAGGGGAGGAAAAACTGTTTTTT. Amino acid sequence: CASSLYPGEEKLFF. Using reference TRBV27 and TRBJ1-4 for the parts outside the CDR3, the full variable domain is EAQVTQNPRYLITVTGKKLTVTCSQNMNHEYMSWYRQDPGLGLRQIYYSMNVEVTDKGDVPEGYKVSRKEKRNFPLILESPSPNQTSLYFCASSLYPGEEKLFFGSGTQLSVL.

The chain joins TRBV9 to TRBJ2-5; 7 nucleotides agree with TRBD1. CDR3 size: 13 residues. Germline values: CDR1 SGDLS, CDR2 YYNGEE. The junction had 2 bases not matched to a gene; V was cut back by 3 bases and J by 3 bases. The CDR3 here is CASSDGTEETQYF. As DNA, the CDR3 is TGTGCCAGCAGCGACGGGACAGAAGAGACCCAGTACTTC. Together with reference TRBV9 and TRBJ2-5, the CDR3 gives the full variable domain: DSGVTQTPKHLITATGQRVTLRCSPRSGDLSVYWYQQSLDQGLQFLIQYYNGEERAKGNILERFSAQQFPDLHSELNLSSLELGDSALYFCASSDGTEETQYFGPGTRLLVL.

V is TRBV7-2 and J is TRBJ2-1; D may be TRBD2 (6 bases). In germline, CDR1 is SGHTA, CDR2 FQGNSA. The V gene lost 2 bases and the J gene lost 3 bases, with 14 bases spanning the gap. The CDR3 runs to 16 residues. This CDR3 reads CASSLMNSGYYNEQFF. DNA of the CDR3: TGTGCCAGCAGCTTAATGAATAGCGGATACTACAATGAGCAGTTCTTC.

The rearrangement links TRBV27 to TRBJ2-7, with 8 bases fitting TRBD2. This CDR3 comprises 15 residues. Germline lookup yields CDR1 MNHEY and CDR2 SMNVEV (reference sequence). V lost 5 bases and J lost 3; bases outside the gene matches: 9. CDR3 loop: CASSAAGDRFYEQYF. The CDR3 region has the DNA TGTGCCAGCAGTGCAGCGGGAGATAGGTTCTACGAGCAGTACTTC.

The genes are TRBV6-1 and TRBJ1-1, with 9 bases that match TRBD1. The CDR3 extends over 15 amino acids. V lost 5 bases and J lost 7; bases outside the gene matches: 11. Germline CDR1 and CDR2: MNHNS and SASEGT. The CDR3 DNA reads as TGTGCCAGCAGTTTCACCGGGACAGGGCAAAGTGAAGCTTTCTTT. Its translation is CASSFTGTGQSEAFF.

The chain combines TRBV5-1 with TRBJ2-5; 8 bases align to TRBD2. V was clipped by 4 bases and J by 2 bases; unmatched bases: 7. Germline CDR1 reads SGHRS; CDR2 reads YFSETQ. This CDR3 has 15 amino acids. Here the CDR3 reads CASSAGTRVQETQYF. CDR3 in DNA: TGCGCCAGCAGCGCCGGGACTAGGGTACAAGAGACCCAGTACTTC.

CDR3 protein: CASSAGIRNTEAFF. CDR3 nucleotide sequence: TGTGCCAGCAGTGCAGGGATCCGGAACACTGAAGCTTTCTTT. The V and J genes are TRBV6-4 and TRBJ1-1; possibly TRBD1 for D (5 bases). The CDR3 contains 14 residues. Trimming removed 4 bases at V and 1 base at J, with 10 bases between. Germline loops: CDR1 MRHNA, CDR2 SNTAGT.

The V and J genes are TRBV28 and TRBJ1-5, with D maybe TRBD1 (5 bases). Trimming pared 4 bases from V and 4 bases from J, leaving 11 bases between. Germline V gene lookup returns CDR1 MDHEN and CDR2 SYDVKM. The length of the CDR3 is 14 residues. The CDR3 DNA is TGTGCCAGCAGTTCGATAGGGGCGAATCAGCCCCAGCATTTT. Amino acids: CASSSIGANQPQHF.

The rearrangement links TRBV11-2 to TRBJ2-1, with D possibly matching TRBD1 (5 bases). The germline gives CDR1 SGHAT, CDR2 FQNNGV. The germline V and J ends were trimmed by 3 bases and 6 bases, with 9 bases remaining between them. This CDR3 spans 13 amino acids. CDR3: CASSFRQSNEQFF. The CDR3 DNA reads TGTGCCAGCAGCTTCCGACAGTCCAATGAGCAGTTCTTC.

The rearrangement links TRBV27 to TRBJ2-7, with a weak D call TRBD1 (6 bases). The CDR3 length is 16 residues. Trimming pared 5 bases from V and 3 bases from J, leaving 20 bases between. In germline, CDR1 is MNHEY, CDR2 SMNVEV (reference sequence). CDR3 region: CASSIYTGSMGYEQYF. CDR3 DNA sequence: TGTGCCAGCAGTATATACACAGGGTCGATGGGCTACGAGCAGTACTTC.

The chain links TRBV11-2 to TRBJ2-5; 7 bases match TRBD1. The CDR3 loop spans 16 amino acids. V trimming: 0 bases; J trimming: 2 bases; junction bases outside the gene matches: 6. Germline CDR1 and CDR2: SGHAT and FQNNGV. The CDR3 sequence: CASSLEPGTAQETQYF. The CDR3 DNA reads as TGTGCCAGCAGCTTAGAGCCCGGGACAGCACAAGAGACCCAGTACTTC.

The CDR3 DNA reads TGCAGCGTTGATCAACTAGCGCGAGACAATGAGCAGTTCTTC. It is translated as CSVDQLARDNEQFF. This sequence joins TRBV29-1 and TRBJ2-1; 7 bases line up with TRBD2. The V gene's germline CDR1 is SQVTM and CDR2 ANQGSEA. J lost 5 bases, V lost 3 bases, and 7 bases had no gene match. This CDR3 region has 14 residues.

The chain is built from TRBV6-5 and TRBJ2-2; D unresolved. The CDR3 has 13 residues. Trimming took 2 bases from V and 4 from J, leaving 5 bases between them. CDR1 and CDR2 from the germline V gene are MNHEY and SVGAGI. The CDR3 loop is CASSYHGTGELFF. In DNA, the CDR3 is TGTGCCAGCAGTTACCACGGCACCGGGGAGCTGTTTTTT.

The rearrangement links TRBV11-3 to TRBJ2-3; 8 bases are a match to TRBD2. CDR3 length equals 17 residues. After removal of 5 bases from V and 3 bases from J, the junction contained 13 bases not matched to a gene. The germline V gene encodes CDR1 SGHNT and CDR2 YENEEA. CDR3 sequence reads: CASSKLYSSGTTDTQYF. The CDR3 DNA reads as TGTGCCAGCAGCAAGCTTTATAGTAGCGGGACAACAGATACGCAGTATTTT.

The J gene is TRBJ1-1, the V gene TRBV18; D not resolved. V was shortened by 0 bases and J by 6 bases, with 29 bases between the two germline ends. Germline values: CDR1 KGHSH, CDR2 LQKENI. The CDR3 spans 20 residues. The CDR3 region is CASSPPVGMGGQIYGSEAFF. In nucleotides, the CDR3 is TGTGCCAGCTCACCACCCGTAGGGATGGGCGGGCAGATTTACGGATCTGAAGCTTTCTTT.

The chain has TRBV5-4 and TRBJ2-3, with TRBD1 matching 8 bases. From germline, CDR1 is SGHNT and CDR2 YYREEE (reference sequence). The CDR3 contains 14 residues. Unmatched junction bases numbered 3, after V lost 3 bases and J lost 3 bases. DNA of the CDR3: TGTGCCAGCAGCTCGACAGGGGAAACAGATACGCAGTATTTT. This translates into CASSSTGETDTQYF.

This chain connects TRBV7-9 to TRBJ2-1; maybe TRBD2 (6 bases). The V gene's germline CDR1 is SEHNR and CDR2 FQNEAQ (reference sequence). This CDR3 comprises 16 residues. With 4 bases removed from V and 1 base from J, the gap between germline ends came to 14 bases. CDR3 nucleotide sequence: TGTGCCAGCAGCTCGGACGGGGCGGGGTCCTACAATGAGCAGTTCTTC. Amino acid sequence: CASSSDGAGSYNEQFF.

This clone has a single count. This chain links TRBV9 with TRBJ2-5, with D tentatively TRBD2 (6 bases). Germline CDR1 is SGDLS and CDR2 is YYNGEE. Trimming took 3 bases from V and 2 from J, leaving 8 bases between them. This CDR3 spans 13 amino acids. The CDR3 is CASSGGEQETQYF. In DNA, the CDR3 is TGTGCCAGCAGCGGGGGGGAACAAGAGACCCAGTACTTC. Complete variable domain (other parts from reference TRBV9 and TRBJ2-5): DSGVTQTPKHLITATGQRVTLRCSPRSGDLSVYWYQQSLDQGLQFLIQYYNGEERAKGNILERFSAQQFPDLHSELNLSSLELGDSALYFCASSGGEQETQYFGPGTRLLVL.

V and J are TRBV29-1 and TRBJ1-1; 12 bases map to TRBD1. The CDR3 loop spans 14 amino acids. The V gene's germline CDR1 is SQVTM and CDR2 ANQGSEA. V gave up 5 bases and J gave up 5 bases; unmatched junction bases: 6. CDR3 sequence: CSVMGQGAETEAFF. The CDR3 nucleotides are TGCAGCGTTATGGGACAGGGGGCTGAAACTGAAGCTTTCTTT.

The chain joins TRBV2 to TRBJ1-4; possibly TRBD1 for D (6 bases). Trimming pared 10 bases from V and 7 bases from J, leaving 13 bases between. CDR3 length equals 12 residues. CDR1 is SNHLY, CDR2 FYNNEI, per germline. CDR3 in amino acids: CATTSDSEKLFF. CDR3 coding DNA: TGTGCCACCACTTCGGACAGTGAAAAACTGTTTTTT.

The J gene is TRBJ2-1, the V gene TRBV19; possible D gene TRBD1, 5 bases. V was pared by 4 bases and J by 5 bases, with 12 bases between. CDR3 size: 14 residues. Germline lookup yields CDR1 LNHDA and CDR2 SQIVND (reference sequence). The CDR3 reads CASSRAGADNEQFF. For the CDR3, the DNA is TGTGCCAGTAGTAGGGCTGGGGCTGACAATGAGCAGTTCTTC.